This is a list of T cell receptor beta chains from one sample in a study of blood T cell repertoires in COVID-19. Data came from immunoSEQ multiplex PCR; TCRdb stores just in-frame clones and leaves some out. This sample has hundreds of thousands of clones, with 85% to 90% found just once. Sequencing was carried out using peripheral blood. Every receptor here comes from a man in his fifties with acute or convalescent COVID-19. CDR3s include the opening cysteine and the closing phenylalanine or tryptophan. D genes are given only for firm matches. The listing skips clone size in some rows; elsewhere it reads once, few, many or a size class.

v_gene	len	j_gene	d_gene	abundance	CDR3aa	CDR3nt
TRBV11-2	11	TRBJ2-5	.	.	CASSVLETQYF	TGTGCCAGCAGCGTCTTAGAGACCCAGTACTTC
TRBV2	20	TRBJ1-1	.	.	CASSEANPSRDMFRVAEAFF	TGTGCCAGCAGTGAAGCGAACCCGTCCCGGGACATGTTCAGGGTAGCTGAAGCTTTCTTT
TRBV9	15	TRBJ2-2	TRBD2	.	CASSVRGTNTGELFF	TGTGCCAGCAGCGTGCGGGGGACGAACACCGGGGAGCTGTTTTTT
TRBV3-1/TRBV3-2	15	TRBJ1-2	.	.	CASSQATAYGRGYTF	TGTGCCAGCAGCCAGGCGACAGCTTACGGTCGTGGCTACACCTTC
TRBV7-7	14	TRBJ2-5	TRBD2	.	CASSRLAGGETQYF	TGTGCCAGCAGCCGACTAGCGGGGGGGGAGACCCAGTACTTC
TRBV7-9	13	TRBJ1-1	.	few	CASSLEPNGEAFF	TGTGCCAGCAGCTTAGAGCCGAATGGTGAAGCTTTCTTT
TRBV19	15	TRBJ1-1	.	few	CASSSPGQVNTEAFF	TGTGCCAGTAGTAGCCCAGGGCAGGTGAACACTGAAGCTTTCTTT
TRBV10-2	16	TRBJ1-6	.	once	CASSEWTRGGNSPLHF	TGCGCCAGCAGTGAGTGGACGAGAGGGGGTAATTCACCCCTCCACTTT
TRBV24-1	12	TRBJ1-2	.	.	CATSDPVYGYTF	TGTGCCACCAGTGATCCAGTCTATGGCTACACCTTC
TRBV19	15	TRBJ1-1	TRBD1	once	CASSSPTGGALEAFF	TGTGCCAGTAGTTCTCCGACAGGGGGGGCACTGGAAGCTTTCTTT
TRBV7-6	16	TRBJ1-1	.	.	CASSLAGGNVNTEAFF	TGTGCCAGCAGCTTAGCGGGAGGCAACGTGAACACTGAAGCTTTCTTT
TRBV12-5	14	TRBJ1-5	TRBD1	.	CASGGGQSNQPQHF	TGTGCTAGTGGTGGGGGACAGTCCAATCAGCCCCAGCATTTT
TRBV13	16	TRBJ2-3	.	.	CASSLRAGASTDTQYF	TGTGCCAGCAGCTTACGGGCGGGGGCATCCACAGATACGCAGTATTTT
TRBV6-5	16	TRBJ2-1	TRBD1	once	CASSSSDRGGYNEQFF	TGTGCCAGCAGTTCATCGGACAGGGGGGGTTACAATGAGCAGTTCTTC
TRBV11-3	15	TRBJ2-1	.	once	CASSSGGGAYNEQFF	TGTGCCAGCAGCTCCGGTGGCGGGGCATACAATGAGCAGTTCTTC